This note documents a single TCR beta chain sequence. This clone was detected only a few times. It lacks a known antigen. Within one base of it there is no much larger clone, and no base qualities were kept. The data derive from a study of blood T cell repertoires in COVID-19 (dated by TCRdb to 2019 to 2021). General notes on the study: Samples covering the acute and convalescent phases of COVID-19 were provided by collaborators in the United States, Italy and Spain. The repertoires were released in a freely available public database meant as a resource for research on the immune response to SARS-CoV-2. Samples were obtained from the ongoing ImmuneRACE study (first 160 participants) and from about 1,300 subjects provided by 6 global collaborators. Sample metadata almost always included a de-identified subject ID, COVID-19 status, age in years and sex. The material from the prospective study consisted of cDNA or gDNA derived from T cells, B-cell-depleted T cells, or PBMCs. Subjects who had been exposed to COVID-19, were actively infected with it, or had recovered from it provided the deeply sampled blood TCRbeta repertoires that made up the dataset. Where HLA class I and class II types were available, the types were taken from metadata supplied by the sample provider, not from assay-based typing. The paper's findings and limits, for the study overall: Clinical and demographic metadata were provided uncurated, with the amount varying by source and participant.

The immunoSEQ Assay, a bias-controlled multiplex PCR, was used to amplify TCRbeta CDR3 regions from genomic DNA. The original pipeline was this. The number of nucleated cells in each sample was estimated by amplification of reference gene primers within the assay. To quantify the absolute abundance of each unique TCRbeta CDR3 rearrangement, sequence reads were collapsed and filtered. For each sample, productive Simpson clonality was calculated as the square root of Simpson's diversity index over productive rearrangements. What TCRdb holds here is the immuneACCESS table cut down to in-frame rearrangements. Part of the clones is not present; checked against another copy, under half of the missing clones reflect an unresolved V gene, and the others are unexplained. The DNA gave D and trimming, while V, J and clone size come from that table. Present in this sample are roughly 230,000 clones, about four fifths of which were seen just once. The ten largest clones take up around 4% of the sample.

Compared with germline, V lacks 5 bases and J lacks 6 bases; bases without a gene match: 9. CDR1 and CDR2 are drawn from the germline V gene: MNHEY, SVGAGI. Including cysteine and phenylalanine, the CDR3 has 15 amino acids. The read is trimmed to its CDR3 DNA, 45 bases read in frame from base 1. Collaborating institutions collected whole blood in K2EDTA tubes following their own protocols. For TCRbeta analysis, collaborators shipped samples in one of three forms: frozen whole blood, isolated PBMCs, or DNA extracted from either of those sample types. The sequence derives from a man aged 50 or older with active or convalescent COVID-19. The sequenced material came from peripheral blood. This chain is built from TRBV6-5 and TRBJ2-2; a stretch of 7 junction bases matches TRBD2. The CDR3 here reads CASSLGLDLAGELFF. The base sequence is TGTGCCAGCAGTCTCGGACTAGACCTGGCCGGGGAGCTGTTTTTT.